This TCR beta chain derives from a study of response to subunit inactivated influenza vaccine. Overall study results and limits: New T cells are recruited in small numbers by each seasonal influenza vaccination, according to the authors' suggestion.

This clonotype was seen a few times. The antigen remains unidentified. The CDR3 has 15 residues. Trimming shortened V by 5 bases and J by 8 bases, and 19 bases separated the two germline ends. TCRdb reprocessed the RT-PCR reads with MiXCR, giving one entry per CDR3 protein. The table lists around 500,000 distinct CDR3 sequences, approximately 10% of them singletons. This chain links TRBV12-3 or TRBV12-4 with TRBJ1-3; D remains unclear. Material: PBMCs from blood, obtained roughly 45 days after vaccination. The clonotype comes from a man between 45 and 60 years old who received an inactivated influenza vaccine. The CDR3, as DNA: TGTGCCAGCAGTCCCATGCTAACGGCAGTATACACCATATATTTT. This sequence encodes CASSPMLTAVYTIYF.